Detailed here is one T cell receptor beta chain. This clonotype was detected only a few times. Its antigen remains unidentified. No base-level quality is on record; no much larger clone is a single base apart. The 40 or so donors, aged 6 to 90 years, were systemically healthy Caucasian individuals from Russia. Each donor gave roughly 9.5 milliliters of peripheral blood, collected into EDTA-treated Vacutainer tubes. Ficoll-Paque density-gradient centrifugation was used to isolate PBMCs, with at least 7 million per sample. Total RNA, at least 5 micrograms per sample, was extracted from PBMCs with Trizol reagent. The percentages of naive CD45RAhigh/CD27high T cells were determined by flow cytometry on a PBMC aliquot from every donor. The data belong to a study of blood T cells in healthy people across ages (dated by TCRdb to between 2015 and 2016). About the investigation overall: In model experiments, template switching captured roughly one uniquely barcoded TCR beta cDNA molecule for every two T cells. Age-related changes in TCR beta repertoire diversity were measured in the study by deep sequencing normalized with unique cDNA molecular identifiers. The donors were divided into four age groups: young (average 16 years), middle-aged (under 40), aged (62) and long-lived (82). Donors of different ages were randomly distributed across sequencing lanes to avoid experimental bias. For two donors (one aged 18 to 30 and one aged 80 or older), the study analyzed two additional independent replicas of 1 million unique cDNA reads from the same blood draw.

Library generation was performed with 5' RACE. The run used an Illumina HiSeq 2500. A second PCR of roughly 7 to 11 cycles was performed with a sample-barcoded 5' primer and a J-beta primer mix. A template-switch 5' adaptor carrying 12 random nucleotides introduced a unique molecular identifier onto each TCR beta cDNA molecule. At least 2.5 million CDR3-containing paired-end reads were obtained from each sample. First-strand cDNA was synthesized from all RNA with the Mint cDNA synthesis kit, primed by a TRBC-specific oligonucleotide. After uracil-DNA glycosylase treatment, a first 18-cycle PCR used universal primers M1SS and BC2_uni_R on all cDNA. Concerning the study's data processing: For normalization, 1 million high-quality reads were randomly selected from each sample, with every read carrying a distinct molecular identifier. Reads sharing molecular identifiers were discarded rather than binned into consensus sequences. MiTCR, run with a Q25 quality threshold and the strictest error-elimination algorithm, handled CDR3 identification, clonotype clustering and error correction. A nonparametric unseen species model with Euler transformation was used to estimate a lower bound on total TCR beta diversity. Using fastp at Q25 and MiXCR, TCRdb reprocessed the public reads and kept productive beta chains. Duplicate CDR3 protein sequences are folded into a single record with the most common DNA and genes. What appears here as the V and J calls and clone size reflects TCRdb's work, not the paper's. The sample yields around 780,000 distinct CDR3 sequences; around three fifths were counted once. The leading ten clones occupy roughly 25% of the sample.

The CDR3 holds 18 amino acids from the cysteine to the phenylalanine. Only the CDR3 DNA stays, 54 bases, in frame from base 1. Clipping removes 3 bases from V and 7 bases from J, with 17 as the unmatched junction base count. From the germline V gene, CDR1 is KGHSH and CDR2 is LQKENI. Beyond this particular receptor, the publication reports: Total diversity estimates from one million sequenced T cells were considered lower bounds and underestimates. Compared with the aged group, the long-lived group had more naive CD4+ T cells, fewer expanded clones and increased TCR diversity, suggesting age selection. Since profiling was done on bulk unsorted PBMCs, naive and antigen-experienced compartments could not be conclusively compared. Observed TCR beta diversity per million T cells fell roughly linearly with age, and a significant reduction was already apparent by age roughly 40. Observed TCR beta diversity correlated strongly with the percentage of naive T cells measured by flow cytometry. Because donor CMV infection status was unknown, age-related changes in expanded clonotypes were potentially confounded.

This sequence originates from a man aged 40-49 years in good health. The sequence joins TRBV18 to TRBJ2-4; 8 central nucleotides agree with TRBD1. The source material was blood. The CDR3 here reads CASSPLPVGQGAWNIQYF. The DNA sequence is as follows: TGTGCCAGCTCACCCTTACCGGTGGGGCAGGGGGCTTGGAACATTCAGTACTTC.